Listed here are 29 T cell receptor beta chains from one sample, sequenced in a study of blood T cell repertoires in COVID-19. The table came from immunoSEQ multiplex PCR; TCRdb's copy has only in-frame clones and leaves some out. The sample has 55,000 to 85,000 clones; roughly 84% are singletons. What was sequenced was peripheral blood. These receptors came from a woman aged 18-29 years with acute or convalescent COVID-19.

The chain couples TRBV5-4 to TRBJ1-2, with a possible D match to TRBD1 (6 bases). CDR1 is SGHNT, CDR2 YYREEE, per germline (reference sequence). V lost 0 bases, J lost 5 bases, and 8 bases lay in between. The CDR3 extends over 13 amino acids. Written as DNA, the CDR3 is TGTGCCAGCAGCTTGGAGACAGGTTATGGCTACACCTTC. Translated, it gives CASSLETGYGYTF.

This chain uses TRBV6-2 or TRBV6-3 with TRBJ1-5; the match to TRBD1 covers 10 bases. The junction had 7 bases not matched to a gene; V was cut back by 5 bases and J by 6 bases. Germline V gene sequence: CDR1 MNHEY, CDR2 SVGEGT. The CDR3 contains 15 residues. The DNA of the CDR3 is TGTGCCAGCAGTATGGACAGGGGGTTAGTTCAGCCCCAGCATTTT. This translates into CASSMDRGLVQPQHF.

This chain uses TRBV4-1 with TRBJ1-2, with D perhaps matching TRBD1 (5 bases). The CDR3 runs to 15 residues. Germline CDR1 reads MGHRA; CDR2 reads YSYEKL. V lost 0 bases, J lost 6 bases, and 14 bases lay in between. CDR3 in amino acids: CASSQDLSTGDGYTF. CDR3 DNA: TGCGCCAGCAGCCAAGATCTCTCGACGGGGGATGGCTACACCTTC.

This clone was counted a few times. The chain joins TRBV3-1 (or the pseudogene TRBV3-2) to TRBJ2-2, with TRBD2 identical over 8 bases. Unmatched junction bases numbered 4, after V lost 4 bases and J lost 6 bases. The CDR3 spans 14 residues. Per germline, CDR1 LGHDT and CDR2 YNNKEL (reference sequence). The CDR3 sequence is CASSPGLEAGELFF. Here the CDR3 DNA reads TGTGCCAGCAGCCCGGGACTAGAAGCCGGGGAGCTGTTTTTT.

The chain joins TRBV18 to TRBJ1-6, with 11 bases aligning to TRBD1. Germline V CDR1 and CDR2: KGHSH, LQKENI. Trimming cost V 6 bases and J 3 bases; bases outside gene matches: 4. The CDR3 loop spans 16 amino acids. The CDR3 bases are TGTGCCAGCTCGCCCGGGACAGGGGGCTATAATTCACCCCTCCACTTT. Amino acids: CASSPGTGGYNSPLHF.

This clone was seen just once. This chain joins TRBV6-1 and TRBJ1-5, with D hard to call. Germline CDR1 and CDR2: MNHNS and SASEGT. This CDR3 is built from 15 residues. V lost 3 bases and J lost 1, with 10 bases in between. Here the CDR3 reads CASSDGFNSNQPQHF. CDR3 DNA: TGTGCCAGCAGTGACGGTTTTAACAGCAATCAGCCCCAGCATTTT.

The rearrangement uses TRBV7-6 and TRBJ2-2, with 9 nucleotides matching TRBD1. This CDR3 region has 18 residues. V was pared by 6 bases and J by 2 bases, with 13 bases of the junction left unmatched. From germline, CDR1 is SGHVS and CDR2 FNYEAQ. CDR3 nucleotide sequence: TGTGCCAGCAGAGCAACCCGGGACAGGGAATTAAACACCGGGGAGCTGTTTTTT. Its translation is CASRATRDRELNTGELFF.

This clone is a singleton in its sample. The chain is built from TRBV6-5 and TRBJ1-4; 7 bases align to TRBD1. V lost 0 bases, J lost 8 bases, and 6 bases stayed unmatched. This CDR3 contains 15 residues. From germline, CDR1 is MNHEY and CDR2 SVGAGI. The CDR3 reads CASSYSQGPGEKLFF. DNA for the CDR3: TGTGCCAGCAGTTACTCACAGGGGCCTGGAGAAAAACTGTTTTTT.

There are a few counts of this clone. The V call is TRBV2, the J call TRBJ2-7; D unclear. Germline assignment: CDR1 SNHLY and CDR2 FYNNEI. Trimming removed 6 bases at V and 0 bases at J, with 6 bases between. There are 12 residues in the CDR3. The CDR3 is CASRAYSYEQYF. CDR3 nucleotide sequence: TGTGCCAGCAGGGCATACTCCTACGAGCAGTACTTC.

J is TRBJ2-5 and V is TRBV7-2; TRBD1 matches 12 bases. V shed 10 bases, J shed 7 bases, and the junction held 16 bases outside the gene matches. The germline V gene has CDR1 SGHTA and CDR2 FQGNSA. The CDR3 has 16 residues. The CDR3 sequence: CATFYIPGQGAGTQYF. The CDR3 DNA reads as TGTGCCACCTTCTATATCCCGGGACAGGGGGCCGGGACCCAGTACTTC.

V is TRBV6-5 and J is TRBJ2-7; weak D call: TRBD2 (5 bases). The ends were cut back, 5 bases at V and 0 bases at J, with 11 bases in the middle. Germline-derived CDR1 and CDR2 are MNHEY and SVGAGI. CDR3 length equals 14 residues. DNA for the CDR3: TGTGCCAGCAGTCCATACCGGGACTCCTACGAGCAGTACTTC. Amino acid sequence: CASSPYRDSYEQYF.

The CDR3 bases are TGTGCCAGCAGCGTAGAGGCAGGGCCACTCGGCACTGAAGCTTTCTTT. This encodes CASSVEAGPLGTEAFF. The chain employs TRBV9 and TRBJ1-1; weak D call: TRBD1 (5 bases). The CDR3 is made up of 16 amino acids. The germline CDR1 and CDR2 sequences are SGDLS and YYNGEE. V lost 0 bases and J 4 bases, leaving 16 bases between the germline ends.

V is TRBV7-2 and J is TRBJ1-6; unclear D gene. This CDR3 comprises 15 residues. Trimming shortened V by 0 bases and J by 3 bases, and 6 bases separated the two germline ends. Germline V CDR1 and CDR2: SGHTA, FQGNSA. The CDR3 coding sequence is TGTGCCAGCAGCTTAGCCACAAGCTATAATTCACCCCTCCACTTT. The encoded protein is CASSLATSYNSPLHF.

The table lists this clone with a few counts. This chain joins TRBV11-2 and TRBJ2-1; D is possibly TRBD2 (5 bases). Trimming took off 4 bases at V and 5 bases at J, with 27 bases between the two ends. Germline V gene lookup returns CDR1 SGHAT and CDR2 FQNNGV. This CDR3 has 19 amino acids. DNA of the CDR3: TGTGCCAGCAGCTCAACTGGAATGGCAGTGATAGCGAGCCACAATGAGCAGTTCTTC. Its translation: CASSSTGMAVIASHNEQFF.

DNA for the CDR3: TGTGCCACCAGCAGAGATAAAGGCGTAATGGGACTCTATGGCTACACCTTC. This encodes CATSRDKGVMGLYGYTF. This chain links TRBV15 with TRBJ1-2; perhaps TRBD1 as D (5 bases). The CDR3 covers 17 residues. Germline loops: CDR1 LNHNV, CDR2 YYDKDF (reference sequence). Trimming took off 0 bases at V and 4 bases at J, with 18 bases between the two ends.

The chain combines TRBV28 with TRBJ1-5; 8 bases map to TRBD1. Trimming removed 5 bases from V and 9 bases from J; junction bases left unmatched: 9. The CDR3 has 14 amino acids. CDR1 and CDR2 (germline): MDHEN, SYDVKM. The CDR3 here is CASSLRTGLRPQHF. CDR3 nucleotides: TGTGCCAGCAGTCTCAGGACAGGGTTGAGGCCCCAGCATTTT.

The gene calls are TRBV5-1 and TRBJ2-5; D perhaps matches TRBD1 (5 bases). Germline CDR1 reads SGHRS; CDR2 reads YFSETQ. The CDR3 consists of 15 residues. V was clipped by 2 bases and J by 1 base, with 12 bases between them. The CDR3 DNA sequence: TGCGCCAGCAGCTTTTCTGGGGCTCCCCAAGAGACCCAGTACTTC. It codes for CASSFSGAPQETQYF.

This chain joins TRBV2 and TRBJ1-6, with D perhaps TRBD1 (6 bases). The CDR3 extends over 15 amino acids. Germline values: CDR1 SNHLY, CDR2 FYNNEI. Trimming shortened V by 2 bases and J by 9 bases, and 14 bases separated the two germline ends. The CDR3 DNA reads TGTGCCAGCAGTGAACGCTGGCAGGGGCCTTCACCCCTCCACTTT. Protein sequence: CASSERWQGPSPLHF.

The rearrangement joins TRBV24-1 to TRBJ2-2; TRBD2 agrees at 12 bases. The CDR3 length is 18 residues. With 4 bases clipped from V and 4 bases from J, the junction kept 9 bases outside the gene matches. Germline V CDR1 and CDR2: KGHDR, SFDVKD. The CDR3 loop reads CATSDPSGGAGFTGELFF. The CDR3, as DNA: TGTGCCACCAGTGACCCTAGCGGGGGGGCGGGTTTCACCGGGGAGCTGTTTTTT.

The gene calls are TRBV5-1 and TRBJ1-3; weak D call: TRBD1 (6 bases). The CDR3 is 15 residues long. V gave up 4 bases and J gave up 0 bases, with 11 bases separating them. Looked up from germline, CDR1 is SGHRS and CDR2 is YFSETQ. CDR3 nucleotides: TGCGCCAGCAGCCCCGGACAGTCCTCTGGAAACACCATATATTTT. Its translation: CASSPGQSSGNTIYF.

The CDR3 region is CASSLSALQEQYF. The CDR3 DNA is TGTGCCAGTAGCTTGAGCGCGCTTCAAGAGCAGTACTTC. This chain uses TRBV19 with TRBJ2-7; D uncertain. V was pared by 6 bases and J by 7 bases, with 16 bases between. CDR1 LNHDA and CDR2 SQIVND come from the germline V gene (reference sequence). CDR3 size: 13 residues.

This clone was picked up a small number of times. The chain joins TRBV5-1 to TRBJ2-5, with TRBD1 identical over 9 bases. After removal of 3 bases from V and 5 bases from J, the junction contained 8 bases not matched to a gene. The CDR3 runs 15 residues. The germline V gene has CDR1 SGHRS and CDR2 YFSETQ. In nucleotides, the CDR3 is TGCGCCAGCAGCTGGGGACAGGGTAAAGCGGAGACCCAGTACTTC. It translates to CASSWGQGKAETQYF.

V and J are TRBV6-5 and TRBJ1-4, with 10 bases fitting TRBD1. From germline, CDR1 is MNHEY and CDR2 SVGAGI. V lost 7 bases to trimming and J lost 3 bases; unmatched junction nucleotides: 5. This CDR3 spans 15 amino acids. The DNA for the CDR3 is TGTGCCAGCACCTACGGGACAGGGGCTAATGAAAAACTGTTTTTT. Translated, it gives CASTYGTGANEKLFF.

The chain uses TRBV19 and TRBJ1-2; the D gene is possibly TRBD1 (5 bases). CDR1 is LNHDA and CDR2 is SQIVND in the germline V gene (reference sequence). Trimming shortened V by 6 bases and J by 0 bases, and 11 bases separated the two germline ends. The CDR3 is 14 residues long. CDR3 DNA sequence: TGTGCCAGTAGCCTGGGACTCTCTAACTATGGCTACACCTTC. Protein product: CASSLGLSNYGYTF.

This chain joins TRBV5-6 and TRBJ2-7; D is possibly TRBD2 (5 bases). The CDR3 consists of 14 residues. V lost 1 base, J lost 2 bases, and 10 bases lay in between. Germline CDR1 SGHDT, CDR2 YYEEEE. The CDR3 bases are TGTGCCAGCAGCTTGTCCGGGGTAGCCTACGAGCAGTACTTC. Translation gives CASSLSGVAYEQYF.

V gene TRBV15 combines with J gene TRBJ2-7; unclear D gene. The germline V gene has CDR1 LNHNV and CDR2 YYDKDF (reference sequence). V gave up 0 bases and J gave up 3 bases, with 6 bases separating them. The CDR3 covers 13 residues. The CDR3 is CATSREYSYEQYF. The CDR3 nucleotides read TGTGCCACCAGCAGAGAGTATAGCTACGAGCAGTACTTC. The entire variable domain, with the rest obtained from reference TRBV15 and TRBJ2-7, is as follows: DAMVIQNPRYQVTQFGKPVTLSCSQTLNHNVMYWYQQKSSQAPKLLFHYYDKDFNNEADTPDNFQSRRPNTSFCFLDIRSPGLGDTAMYLCATSREYSYEQYFGPGTRLTVT.

The CDR3 nucleotides are TGTGCCAGCAAACCGACAGGATCCTACGAGCAGTACTTC. It is translated as CASKPTGSYEQYF. The genes are TRBV6-5 and TRBJ2-7; perhaps TRBD1 as D (6 bases). This CDR3 contains 13 residues. The V and J ends lost 7 bases and 1 base respectively, with 11 bases between them. Germline CDR1 is MNHEY and CDR2 is SVGAGI.

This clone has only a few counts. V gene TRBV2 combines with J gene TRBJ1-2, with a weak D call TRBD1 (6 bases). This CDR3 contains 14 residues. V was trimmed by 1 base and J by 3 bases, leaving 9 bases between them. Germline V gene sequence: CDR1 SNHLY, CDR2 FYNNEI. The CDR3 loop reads CASSEGGGYYGYTF. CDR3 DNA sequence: TGTGCCAGCAGTGAAGGGGGGGGCTACTATGGCTACACCTTC.

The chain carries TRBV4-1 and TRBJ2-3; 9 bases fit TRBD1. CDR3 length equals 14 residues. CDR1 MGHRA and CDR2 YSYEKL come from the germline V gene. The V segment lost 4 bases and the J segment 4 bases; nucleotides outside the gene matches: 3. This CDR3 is CASSRTGAADTQYF. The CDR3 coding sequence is TGCGCCAGCAGCCGGACAGGGGCGGCAGATACGCAGTATTTT.